A single sample gave rise to the 11 T cell receptor beta chains below, sequenced in a study of T cell repertoires in cytomegalovirus infection. TCRdb independently ran MiXCR on the reads; one entry per CDR3 protein. This sample yields about 320,000 distinct CDR3 sequences, of which approximately 9.5% are seen a single time; 4.3% belongs to the top ten. The sample consisted of PBMCs. The source is a human donor in good health (CMV status not recorded). Some clones in this sample may be carry-over from other donors' samples.

At least ten counts were recorded for this clonotype. This chain links TRBV2 with TRBJ1-1; D is uncertain. The ends were cut back, 5 bases at V and 0 bases at J, with 7 bases in the middle. This CDR3 has 13 residues. Germline CDR1 SNHLY, CDR2 FYNNEI. CDR3 coding DNA: TGTGCCAGCAGTCCAAGTATGAACACTGAAGCTTTCTTT. The encoded protein is CASSPSMNTEAFF.

This clonotype was observed at least ten times. The chain couples TRBV11-2 to TRBJ2-5, with TRBD1 as a possible D gene (6 bases). Trimming took 1 base from V and 0 from J, leaving 9 bases between them. The germline CDR1 and CDR2 sequences are SGHAT and FQNNGV. The CDR3 is 15 amino acids. The CDR3 DNA reads as TGTGCCAGCAGCTTAGCAGGGGCAGACCAAGAGACCCAGTACTTC. Residues: CASSLAGADQETQYF. Based on the CDR3 plus reference TRBV11-2 and TRBJ2-5, the full variable domain is EAGVAQSPRYKIIEKRQSVAFWCNPISGHATLYWYQQILGQGPKLLIQFQNNGVVDDSQLPKDRFSAERLKGVDSTLKIQPAKLEDSAVYLCASSLAGADQETQYFGPGTRLLVL.

This clonotype was counted at least ten times. The chain links TRBV7-8 to TRBJ2-5; TRBD2 agrees at 9 bases. Germline V gives CDR1 SGHVS, CDR2 FQNEAQ. The CDR3 runs to 17 residues. J lost 1 base, V lost 1 base, and 7 bases had no gene match. The CDR3 DNA is TGTGCCAGCAGCTTAGGGCTAGCGGGAAACTTCCAAGAGACCCAGTACTTC. It encodes CASSLGLAGNFQETQYF.

The rearrangement links TRBV5-5 to TRBJ2-3; possibly TRBD1 for D (6 bases). Germline assignment: CDR1 SGHKS and CDR2 YYEKEE (reference sequence). This CDR3 contains 15 residues. V gave up 5 bases and J gave up 3 bases, with 16 bases separating them. Here the CDR3 reads CASSIDRFGTDTQYF. DNA of the CDR3: TGTGCCAGCAGTATCGACAGGTTTGGGACAGATACGCAGTATTTT.

The rearrangement links TRBV12-5 to TRBJ2-3, with unresolved D. Germline assignment: CDR1 LGHNT and CDR2 FRNRAP. The CDR3 is 13 residues long. V gave up 3 bases and J gave up 5 bases, with 9 bases separating them. CDR3 protein: CASGLTQLDTQYF. As DNA, the CDR3 is TGTGCTAGTGGTTTAACCCAGTTAGATACGCAGTATTTT. Filled out from reference TRBV12-5 and TRBJ2-3, the complete variable domain reads DARVTQTPRHKVTEMGQEVTMRCQPILGHNTVFWYRQTMMQGLELLAYFRNRAPLDDSGMPKDRFSAEMPDATLATLKIQPSEPRDSAVYFCASGLTQLDTQYFGPGTRLTVL.

This clonotype was detected ten times or more. The J gene is TRBJ1-4, the V gene TRBV25-1; a weak D match, TRBD1 (6 bases). The CDR3 has 15 amino acids. CDR1 is MGHDK and CDR2 is SYGVNS in the germline V gene. V lost 2 bases, J lost 8 bases, and 15 bases lay in between. CDR3 nucleotides: TGTGCCAGCAGTGAACCAGGGGCCGCGGAAGAAAAACTGTTTTTT. Translating it yields CASSEPGAAEEKLFF.

This clonotype was counted many times. DNA for the CDR3: TGTGCCAGCAGCTTATTCCGACAGCCCCTCCCGCAGGAGCAGTTCTTC. Protein product: CASSLFRQPLPQEQFF. The rearrangement links TRBV7-2 to TRBJ2-1, with D tentatively TRBD1 (5 bases). The V and J ends lost 2 bases and 10 bases respectively, with 21 bases between them. CDR1 is SGHTA and CDR2 is FQGNSA in the germline V gene. This CDR3 has 16 amino acids. The full variable domain, its missing parts supplied by reference TRBV7-2 and TRBJ2-1, is GAGVSQSPSNKVTEKGKDVELRCDPISGHTALYWYRQSLGQGLEFLIYFQGNSAPDKSGLPSDRFSAERTGGSVSTLTIQRTQQEDSAVYLCASSLFRQPLPQEQFFGPGTRLTVL.

The genes are TRBV11-2 and TRBJ1-5; D not certain. This CDR3 region has 12 residues. V lost 4 bases and J lost 9, with 10 bases in between. Germline V gene data show CDR1 as SGHAT and CDR2 as FQNNGV. CDR3 nucleotides: TGTGCCAGCAGCTACCCGCCGGGGCCCCAGCATTTT. Translation: CASSYPPGPQHF.

CDR3 protein: CASSVKETQYF. The CDR3 DNA sequence: TGTGCCAGCAGTGTTAAAGAGACCCAGTACTTC. The chain uses TRBV6-1 and TRBJ2-5; D call uncertain. This CDR3 has 11 residues. The V and J ends lost 4 bases and 3 bases respectively, with 3 bases between them. The germline gives CDR1 MNHNS, CDR2 SASEGT.

This clonotype came up many times. This sequence joins TRBV12-3 or TRBV12-4 and TRBJ1-1; D gene uncertain. The CDR3 totals 13 residues. The V end was cut by 7 bases, the J end by 7 bases, with 16 bases between. CDR3 amino acids: CASKSRGGSEAFF. The CDR3 DNA sequence: TGTGCCAGCAAGAGCCGAGGCGGCAGTGAAGCTTTCTTT.

This clonotype occurred a few times. The CDR3 coding sequence is TGTGCCAGCATTCAAAGGGACAGGGGCCCTGAAGCTTTCTTT. Protein: CASIQRDRGPEAFF. The chain combines TRBV12-3 or TRBV12-4 with TRBJ1-1; 10 nucleotides line up with TRBD1. The CDR3 has 14 amino acids. After removal of 7 bases from V and 6 bases from J, the junction contained 8 bases not matched to a gene.